The 17 T cell receptor beta chains below come from one sample, sequenced in a study of OX40 agonist ivuxolimab in advanced cancers. TCRdb keeps only in-frame clones here, not all; method: immunoSEQ multiplex PCR. In the table there are 40,000 to 45,000 clones, about 86% of which are singletons. Specimen: CD4+ or CD8+ T cells sorted from blood, collected in a trial of the OX40 agonist ivuxolimab. These receptors were obtained from an adult with an advanced solid tumor such as melanoma, head and neck, liver or kidney cancer.

This sequence joins TRBV28 and TRBJ2-5; 9 positions match TRBD1. Germline loops: CDR1 MDHEN, CDR2 SYDVKM. CDR3 length: 13 residues. J was trimmed by 5 bases and V by 6 bases; bases with no gene match: 4. The CDR3 sequence is CASRRQGGETQYF. The CDR3 nucleotides are TGTGCCAGCAGGCGACAGGGGGGGGAGACCCAGTACTTC.

CDR3: CASSVACRNLIRETQYF. The DNA of the CDR3 is TGTGCCAGCAGCGTAGCTTGCCGGAACTTAATACGTGAGACCCAGTACTTC. The genes are TRBV9 and TRBJ2-5; D ambiguous. CDR3 size: 17 residues. The V gene lost 0 bases and the J gene lost 5 bases, with 20 bases spanning the gap. Germline V CDR1 and CDR2: SGDLS, YYNGEE.

The chain links TRBV19 to TRBJ1-3; no reliable D call. The CDR3 sequence is 15 residues long. The germline gives CDR1 LNHDA, CDR2 SQIVND (reference sequence). V lost 8 bases to trimming and J lost 8 bases, with 22 bases between them. The CDR3 region is CASLGPNSFWDTIYF. CDR3 DNA: TGTGCCAGTCTTGGCCCGAATAGTTTTTGGGACACCATATATTTT.

This clone came up once. The V gene is TRBV5-5, the J gene TRBJ2-1; D is tentatively TRBD1 or TRBD2 (5 bases each). The CDR3 runs to 11 residues. Looked up from germline, CDR1 is SGHKS and CDR2 is YYEKEE (reference sequence). Between the trimmed V and J ends, which lost 6 bases and 9 bases, there was a span of 10 bases. In DNA form, the CDR3 reads TGTGCCAGCACCCAGGGAGTTGAGCAGTTCTTC. This translates into CASTQGVEQFF.

V usage is TRBV7-3 and J usage is TRBJ2-2; tentatively, D is TRBD1 or TRBD2 (5 bases each). The CDR3 loop spans 14 amino acids. V gave up 3 bases and J gave up 2 bases, with 7 bases separating them. Germline V gene sequence: CDR1 SGHTA, CDR2 FQGTGA. The CDR3 protein is CASSFGGNTGELFF. Written as DNA, the CDR3 is TGTGCCAGCAGCTTTGGGGGTAACACCGGGGAGCTGTTTTTT.

The rearrangement links TRBV4-1 to TRBJ1-2; 9 bases align to TRBD1. V trimming: 3 bases; J trimming: 8 bases; junction bases outside the gene matches: 10. The germline CDR1 and CDR2 sequences are MGHRA and YSYEKL. The CDR3 length is 15 residues. CDR3 sequence reads: CASSQGDRDALGYTF. In DNA, the CDR3 is TGCGCCAGCAGCCAGGGGGACAGGGATGCTTTAGGCTACACCTTC.

This chain uses TRBV9 with TRBJ2-3; D is perhaps TRBD2 (6 bases). The germline V and J ends were trimmed by 4 bases and 4 bases, with 16 bases remaining between them. This CDR3 spans 15 amino acids. The germline gives CDR1 SGDLS, CDR2 YYNGEE. The CDR3 region has the DNA TGTGCCAGCAGCCCCTTGGAGGGGCAATCAGATACGCAGTATTTT. It is translated as CASSPLEGQSDTQYF.

The rearrangement joins TRBV7-9 to TRBJ2-7; D gene ambiguous. The V end lost 1 base, the J end lost 3 bases, and 13 bases lay between the germline ends. The V gene's germline CDR1 is SEHNR and CDR2 FQNEAQ (reference sequence). CDR3 size: 15 residues. This CDR3 reads CASSLGMPDDYEQYF. The CDR3, as DNA: TGTGCCAGCAGCTTAGGGATGCCTGACGACTACGAGCAGTACTTC.

This clone was seen a single time. The chain has TRBV11-1 and TRBJ1-6; D may be TRBD1 (6 bases). V was cut by 2 bases and J by 10 bases, with 15 bases left in between. The CDR3 covers 15 residues. Germline lookup yields CDR1 SGHAT and CDR2 FQDESV (reference sequence). The CDR3 protein is CASSLRQGILSPLHF. CDR3 coding DNA: TGTGCCAGCAGCTTAAGGCAGGGGATCCTGTCACCCCTCCACTTT.

The chain carries TRBV9 and TRBJ1-1; D is uncertain. The CDR3 has 13 amino acids. V lost 3 bases and J lost 0, with 6 bases in between. Per the germline V gene, CDR1 is SGDLS and CDR2 is YYNGEE. CDR3 sequence reads: CASSERVNTEAFF. The CDR3 DNA sequence: TGTGCCAGCAGCGAACGGGTGAACACTGAAGCTTTCTTT.

The rearrangement uses TRBV30 and TRBJ1-3; the D is unclear. CDR3 length equals 15 residues. V was pared by 2 bases and J by 0 bases, with 11 bases between. Germline CDR1 GTSNPN, CDR2 SVGIG (reference sequence). The CDR3 bases are TGTGCCTGGAGTTGGACGGAGAGCTCTGGAAACACCATATATTTT. Its translation is CAWSWTESSGNTIYF. Based on the CDR3 plus reference TRBV30 and TRBJ1-3, the full variable domain is SQTIHQWPATLVQPVGSPLSLECTVEGTSNPNLYWYRQAAGRGLQLLFYSVGIGQISSEVPQNLSASRPQDRQFILSSKKLLLSDSGFYLCAWSWTESSGNTIYFGEGSWLTVV.

The chain links TRBV30 to TRBJ2-1; TRBD1 matches 9 bases. Germline V gene data show CDR1 as GTSNPN and CDR2 as SVGIG (reference sequence). With V trimmed by 7 bases and J by 4 bases, 5 bases remained unmatched. The CDR3 loop spans 13 amino acids. The CDR3 DNA reads TGTGCCTCAACCGGGACAGGGTACAATGAGCAGTTCTTC. This translates into CASTGTGYNEQFF.

This rearrangement joins TRBV28 to TRBJ2-1, with TRBD1 matching over 11 bases. With 5 bases clipped from V and 9 bases from J, the junction kept 9 bases outside the gene matches. From germline, CDR1 is MDHEN and CDR2 SYDVKM. This CDR3 comprises 15 residues. CDR3 bases: TGTGCCAGCAGTCGTGGGACAGGGGGTTCGGGTGAGCAGTTCTTC. This encodes CASSRGTGGSGEQFF.

The CDR3 nucleotides are TGTGCCAGCAGCCCCCCCAAAGTCGGGGAGCTGTTTTTT. This gives the protein CASSPPKVGELFF. This chain links TRBV4-2 with TRBJ2-2, with no clear D. The germline V gene has CDR1 LGHNA and CDR2 YNFKEQ. V dropped 4 bases and J dropped 7 bases, with 10 bases sitting between them. This CDR3 has 13 residues.

This sequence joins TRBV7-9 and TRBJ1-2; 7 positions agree with TRBD1. V lost 3 bases and J lost 2; bases outside the gene matches: 6. The CDR3 extends over 15 amino acids. The germline V gene encodes CDR1 SEHNR and CDR2 FQNEAQ (reference sequence). CDR3 sequence reads: CASSFPTGKNYGYTF. The CDR3 DNA reads as TGTGCCAGCAGCTTTCCGACAGGGAAGAACTATGGCTACACCTTC.

The V and J genes are TRBV6-5 and TRBJ2-1; 8 bases align to TRBD1. This CDR3 comprises 15 residues. Germline values: CDR1 MNHEY, CDR2 SVGAGI. V dropped 10 bases and J dropped 5; count of bases not matched to a gene: 13. CDR3 protein: CATRGSDRGHNEQFF. As DNA, the CDR3 is TGTGCCACCCGTGGGTCAGACAGGGGACACAATGAGCAGTTCTTC.

This clone was observed a few times. This rearrangement joins TRBV6-5 to TRBJ1-1; 7 bases map to TRBD1. The V gene's germline CDR1 is MNHEY and CDR2 SVGAGI. The CDR3 is made up of 14 amino acids. The V and J ends lost 6 bases and 2 bases, in that order; junction bases with no gene match: 6. Here the CDR3 reads CASSYGTANTEAFF. The DNA for the CDR3 is TGTGCCAGCAGCTACGGGACAGCTAACACTGAAGCTTTCTTT.